This T cell receptor (beta chain) appears in the sequencing data of a study of spatial heterogeneity in lung cancer. V dropped 6 bases and J dropped 5 bases, with 11 bases sitting between them. Germline V gene data show CDR1 as MNHNY and CDR2 as SVGAGI (reference sequence). The CDR3 extends over 13 amino acids. This clonotype occurred many times. In TCRdb, the 5' RACE reads were re-called with MiXCR into one record per CDR3 protein. The sample carries around 92,000 distinct CDR3 sequences, 10% to 15% recorded once. Time point noted: sample taken at primary tumor resection. The receptor's source is a male donor with early-stage non-small cell lung cancer. The material was PBMCs, obtained at surgery. The genes are TRBV6-6 and TRBJ1-5; TRBD1 is a possible D gene (5 bases). The CDR3 loop is CASSRRDDQPQHF. The DNA for the CDR3 is TGTGCCAGCAGCCGCAGGGACGATCAGCCCCAGCATTTT.